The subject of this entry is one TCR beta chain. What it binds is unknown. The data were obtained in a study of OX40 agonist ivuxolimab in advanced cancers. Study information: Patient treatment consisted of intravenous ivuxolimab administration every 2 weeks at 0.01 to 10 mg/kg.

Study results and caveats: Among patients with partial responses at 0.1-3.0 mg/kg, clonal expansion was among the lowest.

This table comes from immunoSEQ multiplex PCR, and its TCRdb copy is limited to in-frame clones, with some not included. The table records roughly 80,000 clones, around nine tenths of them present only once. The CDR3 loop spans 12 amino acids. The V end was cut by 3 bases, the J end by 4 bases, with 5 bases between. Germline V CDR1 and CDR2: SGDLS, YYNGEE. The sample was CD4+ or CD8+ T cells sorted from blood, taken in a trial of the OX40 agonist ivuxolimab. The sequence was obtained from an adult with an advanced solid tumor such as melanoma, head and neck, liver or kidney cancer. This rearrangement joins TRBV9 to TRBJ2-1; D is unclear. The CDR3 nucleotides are TGTGCCAGCAGCGCCCTATACAATGAGCAGTTCTTC. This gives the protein CASSALYNEQFF.